The entry below describes one T cell receptor (beta chain). Methods used by the authors: Amplified reference gene primers provided the basis for estimating nucleated cell counts. Here immunoSEQ multiplex PCR was the method, and the copy in TCRdb shows in-frame clones only, minus some. V and J calls and clone size follow that table, whereas D and trimming were derived from the DNA. The sample holds more than 95,000 clones, around 82% seen once. This sample is part of a study of blood T cell repertoires in COVID-19. Whole-study context: The United States, Italy and Spain provided the acute and convalescent COVID-19 samples. Sources were T cells, B-cell-depleted T cells, or PBMCs; the material itself was cDNA or gDNA.

CDR3 length equals 13 residues. The V end lost 6 bases, the J end lost 2 bases, and 7 bases lay between the germline ends. The source of this sequence is a man in his sixties with acute or convalescent COVID-19. Sequenced sample: peripheral blood. V is TRBV12-3 or TRBV12-4 and J is TRBJ2-2; the D is unclear. The CDR3 is CASSGVNTGELFF. CDR3 DNA sequence: TGTGCCAGCAGCGGAGTAAACACCGGGGAGCTGTTTTTT.